The 25 T cell receptor beta chains in this list originate from one sample, sequenced in a study of low-dose radiotherapy and immunotherapy resistance in tumors. Time point specified: before trial treatment. Primers targeting TRAV and TRBV primed first-strand cDNA, covering alpha and beta chains. TCRs were amplified for roughly 20 PCR cycles with a constant-region primer and V-primer adapter. TCRdb reanalysed the reads using MiXCR and keeps one entry per CDR3 protein. This sample has 75,000 to 95,000 distinct CDR3 sequences, with under 10% found just once. The input for sequencing was PBMCs, taken before treatment. These receptor sequences come from a male donor with prostate cancer.

This clonotype was recorded many times. The chain has TRBV4-2 and TRBJ2-1; D perhaps matches TRBD2 (6 bases). Trimming shortened V by 0 bases and J by 4 bases, and 19 bases separated the two germline ends. The germline CDR1 and CDR2 sequences are LGHNA and YNFKEQ. CDR3 size: 18 residues. The CDR3: CASSQDMGGEGWYNEQFF. The CDR3 DNA reads TGTGCCAGCAGCCAAGATATGGGGGGAGAGGGGTGGTACAATGAGCAGTTCTTC.

By proportion, this clonotype is medium-sized. The rearrangement uses TRBV7-9 and TRBJ2-1; 14 positions match TRBD2. V shed 5 bases and J 9 bases; nucleotides not matched to a gene: 12. The CDR3 extends over 17 amino acids. In germline, CDR1 is SEHNR, CDR2 FQNEAQ (reference sequence). The CDR3 reads CASSGPGTSGSRGEQFF. The CDR3 bases are TGTGCCAGCAGCGGACCCGGGACTAGCGGGAGTCGGGGTGAGCAGTTCTTC. Full variable domain (remainder filled in from reference TRBV7-9 and TRBJ2-1): DTGVSQNPRHKITKRGQNVTFRCDPISEHNRLYWYRQTLGQGPEFLTYFQNEAQLEKSRLLSDRFSAERPKGSFSTLEIQRTEQGDSAMYLCASSGPGTSGSRGEQFFGPGTRLTVL.

This clonotype was recorded at least ten times. The chain combines TRBV4-3 with TRBJ2-7; 8 bases are a match to TRBD2. Trimming at V came to 4 bases and at J to 0 bases, leaving 5 bases not matched to a gene. The CDR3 covers 15 residues. The germline V gene has CDR1 LGHNA and CDR2 YSLEER. Here the CDR3 DNA reads TGCGCCAGCAGCCCCTTGCTAGCGGGCTCCTACGAGCAGTACTTC. This gives the protein CASSPLLAGSYEQYF.

Comment on this clonotype: Given a far larger clone just one base away, this is likely a sequencing read error. The gene calls are TRBV4-3 and TRBJ2-7; 12 bases are a match to TRBD2. Germline lookup yields CDR1 LGHNA and CDR2 YSLEER. CDR3 size: 14 residues. The CDR3 loop reads CAGSQGLAGYEQYF. The CDR3 DNA reads as TGCGCCGGCAGCCAAGGACTAGCGGGGTACGAGCAGTACTTC.

As concerns this clonotype: A much larger clone lies a single base off, so this may be a read error. The chain links TRBV5-1 to TRBJ2-3, with TRBD2 matching over 7 bases. The length of the CDR3 is 13 residues. Germline assignment: CDR1 SGHRS and CDR2 YFSETQ. The DNA of the CDR3 is TGCGCCAGCACCGTAGCGGGCACAGATACGAAGTATTTT. Its protein is CASTVAGTDTKYF.

This clonotype was detected ten times or more. This sequence joins TRBV7-2 and TRBJ2-7, with 8 nucleotides matching TRBD1. Trimming at V came to 2 bases and at J to 4 bases, leaving 7 bases not matched to a gene. This CDR3 is built from 15 residues. CDR1 SGHTA and CDR2 FQGNSA come from the germline V gene. CDR3 nucleotides: TGTGCCAGCAGCTTAAATCCGGGACAGGTATACGAGCAGTACTTC. Encoded protein: CASSLNPGQVYEQYF.

This clonotype appeared many times. The chain combines TRBV6-6 with TRBJ2-7; D might be TRBD2 (6 bases). V was shortened by 2 bases and J by 0 bases, with 8 bases between the two germline ends. The V gene's germline CDR1 is MNHNY and CDR2 SVGAGI (reference sequence). This CDR3 is built from 14 residues. The CDR3 DNA is TGTGCCAGCAGTTACGGGGGGACCTCCTACGAGCAGTACTTC. Protein product: CASSYGGTSYEQYF.

This rearrangement joins TRBV4-1 to TRBJ1-2; D is unclear. Trimming stripped 0 bases from V and 3 bases from J, with 14 bases between. Germline-derived CDR1 and CDR2 are MGHRA and YSYEKL. The length of the CDR3 is 16 residues. CDR3 sequence (DNA): TGCGCCAGCAGCCAAGAGGCAGCGGGCGCGGACTATGGCTACACCTTC. It translates to CASSQEAAGADYGYTF.

This clonotype has a count of ten or more. The rearrangement joins TRBV27 to TRBJ2-2; D is unresolved. The CDR3 sequence is 13 residues long. The V and J ends lost 5 bases and 0 bases respectively, with 4 bases between them. The germline CDR1 and CDR2 sequences are MNHEY and SMNVEV (reference sequence). CDR3 in DNA: TGTGCCAGCAGTGGGACGAACACCGGGGAGCTGTTTTTT. Protein: CASSGTNTGELFF.

The sample holds many counts of this clonotype. The rearrangement uses TRBV12-3 or TRBV12-4 and TRBJ2-7, with 7 bases fitting TRBD2. The CDR3 length is 15 residues. V was pared by 5 bases and J by 2 bases, with 9 bases of the junction left unmatched. The CDR3, as DNA: TGTGCCAGCAGTCCTCAACCTGGGGGGGCCTACGAGCAGTACTTC. Amino acid sequence: CASSPQPGGAYEQYF.

This clonotype was detected ten times or more. This chain links TRBV6-2 or TRBV6-3 with TRBJ2-7; TRBD2 matches at 14 bases. In germline, CDR1 is MNHEY, CDR2 SVGEGT. The V segment lost 4 bases and the J segment 0 bases; nucleotides outside the gene matches: 11. The CDR3 runs to 19 residues. This chain's CDR3 is CASSSLPGLAGVSSYEQYF. CDR3 sequence (DNA): TGTGCCAGCAGTTCGCTACCGGGACTAGCGGGAGTTAGCTCCTACGAGCAGTACTTC.

This clonotype was detected ten times or more. At one of its ends the junction is not consistent with the germline gene, which may arise from a read error. The V gene is TRBV5-1, the J gene TRBJ2-3, with D possibly matching TRBD2 (5 bases). Germline CDR1 and CDR2: SGHRS and YFSETQ. This CDR3 has 15 amino acids. The CDR3 nucleotides read TGTGCCAGCAGCCCCGGCAGCGGTCTCACAGATACGCAGTATTTT. This codes for CASSPGSGLTDTQYF. The full variable domain, its missing parts supplied by reference TRBV5-1 and TRBJ2-3, is KAGVTQTPRYLIKTRGQQVTLSCSPISGHRSVSWYQQTPGQGLQFLFEYFSETQRNKGNFPGRFSGRQFSNSRSEMNVSTLELGDSALYLCASSPGSGLTDTQYFGPGTRLTVL.

There are many counts of this clonotype. The chain uses TRBV7-3 and TRBJ2-4, with D perhaps TRBD1 or TRBD2 (5 bases each). Trimming took off 4 bases at V and 3 bases at J, with 22 bases between the two ends. Per the germline V gene, CDR1 is SGHTA and CDR2 is FQGTGA. The CDR3 length is 18 residues. The CDR3 DNA follows: TGTGCCAGCAGCTCCCCCTCCGGGACCGCGGTGGGCAAAAACATTCAGTACTTC. It codes for CASSSPSGTAVGKNIQYF. Filled out from reference TRBV7-3 and TRBJ2-4, the complete variable domain reads GAGVSQTPSNKVTEKGKYVELRCDPISGHTALYWYRQSLGQGPEFLIYFQGTGAADDSGLPNDRFFAVRPEGSVSTLKIQRTERGDSAVYLCASSSPSGTAVGKNIQYFGAGTRLSVL.

As for this clonotype: A far larger clone lies a single base away; this is likely a read error. This chain joins TRBV29-1 and TRBJ2-1; TRBD2 agrees at 13 bases. The germline CDR1 and CDR2 sequences are SQVTM and ANQGSEA. The CDR3 spans 15 residues. V lost 6 bases to trimming and J lost 10 bases; unmatched junction nucleotides: 12. For the CDR3, the DNA is TGCAGCGTCGTTGGACTAGCGGGAGTCTTCTACGAGCAGTTCTTC. It specifies CSVVGLAGVFYEQFF.

This clonotype was recorded many times. CDR3 in amino acids: CASSPHDGSSGANVLTF. CDR3 sequence (DNA): TGTGCCAGCAGTCCGCACGACGGGTCCTCTGGGGCCAACGTCCTGACTTTC. This rearrangement joins TRBV28 to TRBJ2-6; D is unclear. Trimming stripped 5 bases from V and 0 bases from J, with 14 bases between. CDR1 is MDHEN and CDR2 is SYDVKM in the germline V gene. The CDR3 has 17 amino acids.

This clonotype was seen many times. The chain is built from TRBV6-2 or TRBV6-3 and TRBJ2-7, with D perhaps matching TRBD1 (6 bases). The V end was cut by 7 bases, the J end by 3 bases, with 19 bases between. This CDR3 is built from 15 residues. Germline V gene lookup returns CDR1 MNHEY and CDR2 SVGEGT. DNA of the CDR3: TGTGCCAGCACCACGACAGGACTCAGGGGCTACGAGCAGTACTTC. Translated: CASTTTGLRGYEQYF.

In its sample, this clonotype was seen a few times. CDR3 amino acids: CASSEFIGSEQFF. CDR3 sequence (DNA): TGTGCCAGCAGTGAATTTATAGGTAGTGAGCAGTTCTTC. J is TRBJ2-1 and V is TRBV25-1; no firm D call. The CDR3 spans 13 residues. Trimming removed 1 base from V and 9 bases from J, with 10 bases in between. Per the germline V gene, CDR1 is MGHDK and CDR2 is SYGVNS.

This clonotype was detected many times. V and J are TRBV2 and TRBJ1-4; 10 positions match TRBD1. The V gene end was trimmed by 7 bases and the J gene end by 4 bases; junction bases not matched to a gene: 3. Germline V lookup: CDR1 SNHLY, CDR2 FYNNEI. CDR3 length: 14 amino acids. The CDR3 region is CASIRDRGNEKLFF. As DNA, the CDR3 is TGTGCCAGCATCCGGGACAGGGGTAATGAAAAACTGTTTTTT.

This clonotype was seen repeatedly, ten times or more. The rearrangement uses TRBV6-5 and TRBJ2-2, with TRBD2 matching over 13 bases. V was pared by 2 bases and J by 4 bases, with 10 bases of the junction left unmatched. The CDR3 is 19 residues long. Germline-derived CDR1 and CDR2 are MNHEY and SVGAGI. This chain's CDR3 is CASSYQTKGLAGRTGELFF. The CDR3 DNA follows: TGTGCCAGCAGTTACCAAACGAAGGGACTAGCGGGACGCACCGGGGAGCTGTTTTTT.

This clonotype was recorded many times. The chain links TRBV18 to TRBJ2-3; D might be TRBD1 (6 bases). V lost 2 bases and J lost 2, with 11 bases in between. The CDR3 totals 15 residues. Germline assignment: CDR1 KGHSH and CDR2 LQKENI. Here the CDR3 reads CASSPNGQSTDTQYF. CDR3 DNA sequence: TGTGCCAGCTCACCAAACGGACAGTCCACAGATACGCAGTATTTT. The whole variable domain, filled in from reference TRBV18 and TRBJ2-3, reads NAGVMQNPRHLVRRRGQEARLRCSPMKGHSHVYWYRQLPEEGLKFMVYLQKENIIDESGMPKERFSAEFPKEGPSILRIQQVVRGDSAAYFCASSPNGQSTDTQYFGPGTRLTVL.

This clonotype was found a few times. V gene TRBV19 combines with J gene TRBJ2-6; D remains unclear. Trimming removed 5 bases at V and 4 bases at J, with 9 bases between. From germline, CDR1 is LNHDA and CDR2 SQIVND (reference sequence). The CDR3 consists of 14 residues. The CDR3 is CASSFSLGANVLTF. CDR3 sequence (DNA): TGTGCCAGTAGTTTCTCTCTGGGGGCCAACGTCCTGACTTTC.

This clonotype was observed at least ten times. The CDR3 nucleotides read TGTGCCATCAGTGATGGTGGGTCCAATGAGCAGTTCTTC. Its translation: CAISDGGSNEQFF. The gene calls are TRBV10-3 and TRBJ2-1; D is undetermined. Germline CDR1 and CDR2: ENHRY and SYGVKD. CDR3 length equals 13 residues. V lost 3 bases and J lost 6, with 9 bases in between.

This clonotype was counted many times. The chain has TRBV19 and TRBJ2-7; 8 bases are shared with TRBD1. V was pared by 6 bases and J by 4 bases, with 5 bases of the junction left unmatched. The CDR3 spans 13 residues. CDR1 LNHDA and CDR2 SQIVND come from the germline V gene (reference sequence). The CDR3 region is CASSQRQGYEQYF. CDR3 in DNA: TGTGCCAGTAGCCAAAGACAGGGGTACGAGCAGTACTTC.

The table lists this clonotype with many counts. V gene TRBV7-2 combines with J gene TRBJ2-2, with unresolved D. Trimming took 5 bases from V and 4 from J, leaving 11 bases between them. Germline loops: CDR1 SGHTA, CDR2 FQGNSA. The CDR3 length is 14 residues. The CDR3 DNA sequence: TGTGCCAGCAGCCCCCCCCTAAGCACCGGGGAGCTGTTTTTT. It codes for CASSPPLSTGELFF.

This clonotype was observed at least ten times. The chain links TRBV4-3 to TRBJ2-2; tentative D call: TRBD1 (5 bases). Trimming shortened V by 3 bases and J by 4 bases, and 9 bases separated the two germline ends. Germline CDR1 reads LGHNA; CDR2 reads YSLEER. This CDR3 is 14 amino acids long. This CDR3 reads CASSQRQPTGELFF. The CDR3 coding sequence is TGCGCCAGCAGCCAGAGACAGCCCACCGGGGAGCTGTTTTTT.